The T cell receptor beta chain under discussion was sequenced for a study of cytomegalovirus exposure and HLA in healthy donors. Study findings and constraints: The authors enumerated over 150 TCR beta chains as linked to cytomegalovirus. The authors later linked a missense DCLRE1C variant to TCR beta V- and J-gene trimming.

PCR amplification relied on 60 Vbeta primers (plus 13 Jbeta primers). Original data processing: In a later analysis, the count reached about 75 million unique TCR beta chains, with 10 million to 11 million shared. Sequenced by immunoSEQ multiplex PCR; TCRdb stores in-frame clones only, minus some. V, J and clone size are taken as reported in that table, and D and trimming were inferred from the DNA itself. The sample records approximately 97,000 clones, approximately 81% being singletons. This clone was picked up one time. Its antigen is as yet unknown. The CDR3 has 15 amino acids. The J segment lost 4 bases and the V segment lost 4 bases, leaving 9 bases of the junction unmatched. Germline values: CDR1 SGDLS, CDR2 YYNGEE.

The chain links TRBV9 to TRBJ1-1; 8 positions match TRBD1. Source material: PBMCs. This clonotype was sampled from a woman in her sixties or seventies in good health and CMV-seropositive. The CDR3 sequence: CASSSSGTGITEAFF. In nucleotides, the CDR3 is TGTGCCAGCAGCTCATCCGGGACAGGTATCACTGAAGCTTTCTTT.